This passage covers 3 T cell receptor beta chains from one sample sequenced in a study of early T cells in non-severe SARS-CoV-2 infection. TCRdb re-called the 5' RACE reads with MiXCR, one entry per CDR3 protein. This sample yields 95,000 to 100,000 distinct CDR3 sequences, of which around 13% are seen a single time; about 2.3% belongs to the top ten. Sequencing used whole blood. The receptors derive from an adult who was a healthcare worker with PCR-confirmed SARS-CoV-2 infection or an uninfected control (not recorded which).

This clonotype was recorded many times. The chain joins TRBV11-2 to TRBJ1-1; TRBD1 might be the D (6 bases). The CDR3 spans 18 residues. Deletions cut 5 bases from V and 0 bases from J, with 22 bases between. Germline V gives CDR1 SGHAT, CDR2 FQNNGV. CDR3 nucleotide sequence: TGTGCCAGCAGCCAAGTCACGGCAGGGGTCGAGGTGAACACTGAAGCTTTCTTT. Protein product: CASSQVTAGVEVNTEAFF.

In this sample, this clonotype turned up a few times. The chain recombines TRBV20-1 with TRBJ2-4; tentative D call: TRBD1 (6 bases). The germline V gene encodes CDR1 DFQATT and CDR2 SNEGSKA (reference sequence). The CDR3 is 14 residues long. Trimming removed 6 bases at V and 0 bases at J, with 12 bases between. CDR3 loop: CSAETGLAKNIQYF. The CDR3, as DNA: TGCAGTGCAGAAACAGGGCTAGCCAAAAACATTCAGTACTTC.

Ten or more counts support this clonotype. V is TRBV20-1 and J is TRBJ1-2, with D perhaps TRBD1 (6 bases). V gave up 3 bases and J gave up 7 bases, with 12 bases separating them. CDR1 and CDR2 (germline): DFQATT, SNEGSKA (reference sequence). This CDR3 contains 12 residues. CDR3 bases: TGCAGTGCTAGTCGGCAGGGGCCTGGCTACACCTTC. Amino acids: CSASRQGPGYTF.